This T cell receptor beta chain was sequenced during a study of identical twins. Whole-study findings and limits: Cord blood beta clonotypes present at high abundance carried fewer insertions; no such pattern appeared in memory repertoires. There is a chance that invariant MAIT and iNKT cells partially muddied zero-insertion analyses.

TCRdb re-derived calls from the 5' RACE reads in MiXCR, one entry per CDR3 protein. The table records hundreds of thousands of distinct CDR3 sequences, 21% of them present only once. This CDR3 has 14 residues. Trimming shortened V by 7 bases and J by 7 bases, and 17 bases separated the two germline ends. Only a few counts were recorded for this clonotype. Its antigen remains unknown. The sample was also linked to a second study, of T cells expressing NK-cell markers. From that second work: The authors applied an anti-gamma-delta TCR antibody in several experiments, and it restricted sorting to alpha-beta TCR T cells.

Sample: PBMCs. The chain combines TRBV12-3 or TRBV12-4 with TRBJ2-4; a weak D match, TRBD2 (5 bases). The TCR originated in a woman younger than 30 in good health. The CDR3 reads CASTEAASRNIQYF. The DNA for the CDR3 is TGTGCCAGCACCGAGGCGGCTAGCAGGAACATTCAGTACTTC.